The T cell receptor (beta chain) described here comes from a study of T-cell memory formation after mild COVID-19. Findings and caveats of the study: Shrinking CD4+ clones resided mostly in CM and EM, and CD8+ ones in EMRA.

The CDR3 sequence is 15 residues long. V lost 6 bases, J lost 1 base, and 16 bases lay in between. This clonotype was seen more than once but under ten times. Its cognate antigen is unknown. It was 5'RACE with constant-segment primers that produced the TCR alpha and TCR beta cDNA libraries, which carried sample barcodes and UMIs. TCRdb re-called the 5' RACE reads through MiXCR, storing one row per CDR3 protein. The sample yields approximately 150,000 distinct CDR3 sequences, approximately 14% seen once. V gene TRBV12-3 or TRBV12-4 combines with J gene TRBJ2-7; tentatively, D is TRBD2 (6 bases). Sequenced: PBMCs or a T cell subset sorted from them (not recorded which). The source is an adult woman who had mild COVID-19 (a few samples of this study predate the infection). Cell type and time point are not known. The CDR3 sequence: CASSPIPGLSYEQYF. Here the CDR3 DNA reads TGTGCCAGCAGCCCGATTCCGGGACTTTCCTACGAGCAGTACTTC.